This T cell receptor beta chain derives from a study of identical twins. The study's findings and limits: The analysis was cross-sectional rather than longitudinal within donors. Researchers caution that invariant MAIT and iNKT cells could partly confound zero-insertion analyses.

Germline CDR1 and CDR2: DFQATT and SNEGSKA (reference sequence). V was pared by 5 bases and J by 10 bases, with 7 bases of the junction left unmatched. The CDR3 contains 13 residues. Template switching introduced a universal primer site, and the cDNA bore unique molecular identifiers. One entry per CDR3 protein, called by TCRdb with MiXCR from the 5' RACE reads. Of 1.5 million to 2 million distinct CDR3 sequences listed, more than 30% are singletons. Comment on this clonotype: What it binds is unknown.

Sequences were obtained from cord blood. The sequence derives from a newborn girl in good health. The chain couples TRBV20-1 to TRBJ2-1; 11 bases line up with TRBD2. CDR3 residues: CSALLAGVGEQFF. The CDR3 bases are TGCAGTGCTTTACTAGCGGGGGTAGGAGAGCAGTTCTTC.